Here is one T cell receptor (beta chain) with its context. This clonotype was counted many times. Its antigen specificity is not known. No per-base quality is available; no much larger clone lies one base away. This record comes from a study of regulatory T cells in long-lasting Graves disease (dated by TCRdb to the early 2020s). Background for the entire study: Antithyroid drugs had been taken for less than 3 months by newly diagnosed Graves' disease patients. The study took place in China and was registered as a clinical trial. Patients with persistent Graves' disease were compared with patients with newly diagnosed Graves' disease using TCR sequencing and RNA sequencing of peripheral blood. A total of around 35 samples underwent TCR sequencing, from some 13 patients with persistent Graves' disease and some 20 patients with newly diagnosed Graves' disease.

Libraries came from multiplex PCR. The listed sequencing device is Illumina HiSeq 4000. TCR beta libraries were built with iRepertoire HTBI primers and Arm-PCR amplification of CDR3 regions. PCR products were gel purified before sequencing. The paper's processing steps were these. Gene usage analysis of CDR3 amino acid clonotypes used the approximately 56 TRBV and 14 to 15 TRBJ segments found across samples. COPE and FqMerger were used to merge filtered high-quality paired reads into contigs. BLAST was used to align contigs to the IMGT TRBV, TRBD and TRBJ reference genes, and CDR3 was defined following IMGT. Highly expanded clones were defined as clonotypes with a frequency above 0.1%. Shannon entropy was used to measure repertoire diversity, and the Gini coefficient was used to measure V-J evenness. Public clonotypes were defined as clonotypes shared by more than one individual. TCRdb trimmed the raw reads at Q25, called clones with MiXCR and kept productive beta chains. Rows are combined by CDR3 protein, so each entry shows the most common genes and DNA. TCRdb's processing, not the authors', yielded these V and J calls. In this sample the table shows approximately 470,000 distinct CDR3 sequences, around 16% of which occur a single time. 10% to 15% of the sample is taken by the ten largest.

CDR3 length: 11 amino acids, cysteine to phenylalanine. Of all the DNA, just the CDR3 is kept, 33 bases in frame from base 1. Between the V and J ends, shortened by 4 bases and 6 bases respectively, the junction contains 10 bases. CDR1 DFQATT and CDR2 SNEGSKA were looked up in the germline V gene (reference sequence). The time point label here, explained by the study, means: newly diagnosed GD, antithyroid drugs for less than 3 months. For both TCR sequencing and RNA sequencing, RNA was extracted from PBMCs using TRIzol. Graves' disease was diagnosed according to American Thyroid Association guidelines. Recruitment of patients was carried out at an endocrinology department in Xi'an, China. Each patient gave 9 to 10 milliliters of peripheral blood, collected in an EDTA anticoagulant tube. Ficoll Paque Plus density gradient separation was used to isolate PBMCs, and no further T cell sorting was done. RNA quality was checked with an Agilent 2100 Bioanalyzer and agarose gel, and concentration with a NanoDrop 2000.

Study-wide conclusions, independent of this receptor: Only peripheral blood was studied, because thyroid tissue, the primary lesion, was inaccessible. As a limitation, the authors acknowledged that the small sample size may reduce accuracy. Patients with persistent disease shared more public clonotypes (approximately 2,500) than newly diagnosed patients did (more than 900). Only the TCR beta chain was sequenced and analyzed. Preferential use of TRBV28, TRBJ1-2 and TRBJ2-5 was observed in persistent disease, whereas TRBV20-1 and TRBJ2-1 were favored in newly diagnosed disease. Lower TCR Shannon entropy and fewer highly expanded clones were observed in persistent Graves' disease patients than in newly diagnosed patients, which suggested clonal expansion.

These data were also filed under a second study, of T cells in Graves' hyperthyroidism and ophthalmopathy. The second paper states: Stable Graves' hyperthyroidism was defined as the absence of progression to ophthalmopathy over 18 months of follow-up. The hyperthyroidism patients were between 18 and 65 years old and newly diagnosed, with a disease duration of less than 2 months. The study excluded patients with uncontrolled infections, other autoimmune diseases, pregnancy or lactation. Diagnoses were established on the basis of clinical symptoms, serum thyroxine and TRAb, thyroid ultrasound, and orbital computed tomography. The TCR CDR3 was subjected to a first round of RT-PCR using the HTBI primer set and the Qiagen OneStep RT-PCR kit. Blood samples also contained most of the expanded thyroid clonotypes (frequency above 0.001), which suggests that blood repertoires may reflect thyroid immune responses. A model built on a 13 V-J signature distinguished ophthalmopathy from stable hyperthyroidism, reaching around 90% sensitivity and under 84% specificity in cross-validation and 80%/75% in testing. In validation, progression to ophthalmopathy was predicted by the model with about 70% sensitivity and under 85% specificity, a median of around 6.5 months before onset. A discovery cohort of roughly 96 patients, roughly 40 with Graves' ophthalmopathy and 55 to 60 with stable Graves' hyperthyroidism, was used to find distinguishing TCR V-J signatures. Prospective prediction of ophthalmopathy was tested in an independent validation cohort consisting of some 19 hyperthyroidism patients and approximately 16 patients who later progressed to ophthalmopathy. For training and testing, the approximately 97 patients in the discovery cohort were randomly divided in a 7:3 ratio. The study also compared thyroid tissue and blood T-cell repertoires from 6 or 7 Graves' hyperthyroidism patients. After blood sampling, hyperthyroidism patients were treated with methimazole at a starting dose of 30 mg daily, and ophthalmopathy patients were treated with high-dose intravenous methylprednisolone. Libraries were constructed in a second round of multiplex PCR, after which size selection and purification were performed. Sequencing of the libraries was done on an Illumina HiSeq2000 using paired-end 100 bp reads. SOAPnuke was used to process the raw data, removing reads that contained adapters or uncalled bases, had a mean Phred below 15, or lacked an exact match to the constant primer or identifier. High-quality paired reads were merged with COPE v1.2.5, and unique nucleotide sequences were defined as clonotypes. Clonotypes were aligned to IMGT TRBV, TRBD and TRBJ reference segments using MiTCR v1.1. The analysis was restricted to V-J combinations with a frequency above 0.0001, which together covered over 99% of the repertoires. A TCS score was defined as the ratio of F50 (clonal expansion) to E x V (chaos), with BLOSUM62-based TCRdist applied between CDR3 peptides within each V-J. Welch's t-statistics and random forest reduced roughly 530 V-J features to about 13, which were used in a naive Bayes classifier (R e1071). Sample size was not statistically predetermined, and investigators were not blinded to group allocation. The paper describes TCR Vbeta CDR3 sequencing of 135 peripheral blood samples, made up of 40 to 45 ophthalmopathy patients, around 78 hyperthyroidism patients and 17 progressor patients.

The chain is made from TRBV20-1 and TRBJ2-7; confidence is insufficient to name the D gene. The sample consisted of peripheral blood mononuclear cells (PBMCs), taken at new diagnosis, from a patient treated with antithyroid drugs. This receptor was obtained from a man aged 35-49 years with Graves disease. Donor details come from another sample of the same person, matched by shared clones. The nucleotides read TGCAGTGCTACTTCGTTGTCCGAGCAGTACTTC. Translated, it reads CSATSLSEQYF.